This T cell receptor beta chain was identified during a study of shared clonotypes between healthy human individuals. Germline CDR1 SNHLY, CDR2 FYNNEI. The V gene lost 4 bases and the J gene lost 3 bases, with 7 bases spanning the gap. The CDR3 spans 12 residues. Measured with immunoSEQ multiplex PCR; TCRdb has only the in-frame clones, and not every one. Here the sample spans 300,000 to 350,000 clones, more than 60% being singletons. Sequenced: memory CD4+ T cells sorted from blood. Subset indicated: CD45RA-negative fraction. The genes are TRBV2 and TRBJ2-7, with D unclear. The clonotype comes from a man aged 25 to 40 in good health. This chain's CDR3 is CASSGQSYEQYF. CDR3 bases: TGTGCCAGCAGTGGGCAGAGCTACGAGCAGTACTTC.